This T cell receptor beta chain was obtained from a study of beta chain features in type 1 diabetes. Study-wide findings and caveats: Patients and controls would share equally any PCR tilt toward shorter templates.

The germline V gene encodes CDR1 LNHNV and CDR2 YYDKDF (reference sequence). The CDR3 runs 16 residues. Deletions cut 0 bases from V and 1 base from J, with 11 bases between. Remarks on this clone: The antigen remains unidentified.

As every portion of the isolated RNA was reverse transcribed, the sequencing read expressed TCRB transcripts. An average approximately 4 million reads came from naive, central memory and regulatory T cell samples. Some clones are missing from TCRdb's copy, which holds only in-frame ones; the method was immunoSEQ multiplex PCR. The sample holds 970,000 or so clones; roughly a sixth are singletons and the top ten take 0.02% to 0.03%. Only one heparinised blood draw was taken per donor, and its volume averaged about 120 mL. The TCR comes from a woman aged 18-30 years in good health. Sequences were obtained from naive CD4+ T cells from blood. The rearrangement joins TRBV15 to TRBJ2-3, with D uncertain. CDR3 protein: CATSRDLGLGTDTQYF. The DNA of the CDR3 is TGTGCCACCAGCAGAGATTTAGGGCTTGGCACAGATACGCAGTATTTT.